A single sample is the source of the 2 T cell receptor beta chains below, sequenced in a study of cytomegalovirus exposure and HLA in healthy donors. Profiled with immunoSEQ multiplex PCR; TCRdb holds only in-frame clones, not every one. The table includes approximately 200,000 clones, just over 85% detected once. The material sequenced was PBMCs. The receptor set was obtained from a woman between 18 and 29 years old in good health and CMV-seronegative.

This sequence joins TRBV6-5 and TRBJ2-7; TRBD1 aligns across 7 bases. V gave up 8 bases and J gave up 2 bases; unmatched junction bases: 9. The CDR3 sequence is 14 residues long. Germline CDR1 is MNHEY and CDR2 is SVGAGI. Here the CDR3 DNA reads TGTGCCAGCCGCCCGGACAGGTCCCCCTACGAGCAGTACTTC. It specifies CASRPDRSPYEQYF.

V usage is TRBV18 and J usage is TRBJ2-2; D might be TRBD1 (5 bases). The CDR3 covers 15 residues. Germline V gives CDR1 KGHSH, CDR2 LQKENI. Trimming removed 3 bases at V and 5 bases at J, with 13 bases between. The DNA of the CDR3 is TGTGCCAGCTCACCCGACAGTTTGCAGACCGGGGAGCTGTTTTTT. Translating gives CASSPDSLQTGELFF.